Listed below are T cell receptor beta chains from one sample, sequenced in a study of OX40 agonist ivuxolimab in advanced cancers. Assay used: immunoSEQ multiplex PCR; TCRdb lists only in-frame clones, some missing. The sample yields tens of thousands of clones, around 84% seen once. This specimen consisted of CD4+ or CD8+ T cells sorted from blood, obtained in a trial of the OX40 agonist ivuxolimab. The receptors here all came from an adult with an advanced solid tumor such as melanoma, head and neck, liver or kidney cancer. The CDR3 runs from the conserved cysteine through the conserved F or W. A D gene is named only where the DNA matches it firmly. Clone size appears in some rows only: once, few, many, or a class for an expanded clone.

V gene	clone size	J gene	D gene	CDR3 DNA	CDR3 protein
TRBV7-2	-	TRBJ2-5	TRBD1	TGTGCCAGCAGCTTTAACAGGGGGTACCAAGAGACCCAGTACTTC	CASSFNRGYQETQYF
TRBV28	-	TRBJ1-2	-	TGTGCCAGCAGTTGGGGTCATGGCTACACCTTC	CASSWGHGYTF
TRBV7-2	-	TRBJ2-7	-	TGTGCCAGCAGCTTATTGGGCAGCTACGAGCAGTACTTC	CASSLLGSYEQYF
TRBV10-3	-	TRBJ1-4	TRBD1	TGTGCCATCAGAAGAGTCGGGACAGAGTTGGCTAATGAAAAACTGTTTTTT	CAIRRVGTELANEKLFF
TRBV6-1	once	TRBJ1-2	-	TGTGCCAGCAGTGGAGGGGACCACATCTATGGCTACACCTTC	CASSGGDHIYGYTF
TRBV19	-	TRBJ2-1	TRBD1	TGTGCCAGTAGTAACGGACAGGTTGCCAATGAGCAGTTCTTC	CASSNGQVANEQFF
TRBV5-4	few	TRBJ2-3	-	TGTGCCAGCAGCTTGCGGTCATCTAGCACAGATACGCAGTATTTT	CASSLRSSSTDTQYF
TRBV2	-	TRBJ1-3	TRBD1	TGTGCCAGCAGCCCACAGGGGGCTGGAAACACCATATATTTT	CASSPQGAGNTIYF
TRBV5-6	-	TRBJ1-5	-	TGTGCCAGCAGCTTGCCTGGTAGCAATCAGCCCCAGCATTTT	CASSLPGSNQPQHF
TRBV7-3	few	TRBJ1-1	-	TGTGCCAGCAGACCCCGGGGGACGAACACTGAAGCTTTCTTT	CASRPRGTNTEAFF
TRBV29-1	-	TRBJ2-5	-	TGCAGCGTCGACATAGCCCAAGAGACCCAGTACTTC	CSVDIAQETQYF
TRBV7-2	once	TRBJ1-2	-	TGTGCCAGCAGCTTAGGAGGTACAAGAATTCACTATGGCTACACCTTC	CASSLGGTRIHYGYTF